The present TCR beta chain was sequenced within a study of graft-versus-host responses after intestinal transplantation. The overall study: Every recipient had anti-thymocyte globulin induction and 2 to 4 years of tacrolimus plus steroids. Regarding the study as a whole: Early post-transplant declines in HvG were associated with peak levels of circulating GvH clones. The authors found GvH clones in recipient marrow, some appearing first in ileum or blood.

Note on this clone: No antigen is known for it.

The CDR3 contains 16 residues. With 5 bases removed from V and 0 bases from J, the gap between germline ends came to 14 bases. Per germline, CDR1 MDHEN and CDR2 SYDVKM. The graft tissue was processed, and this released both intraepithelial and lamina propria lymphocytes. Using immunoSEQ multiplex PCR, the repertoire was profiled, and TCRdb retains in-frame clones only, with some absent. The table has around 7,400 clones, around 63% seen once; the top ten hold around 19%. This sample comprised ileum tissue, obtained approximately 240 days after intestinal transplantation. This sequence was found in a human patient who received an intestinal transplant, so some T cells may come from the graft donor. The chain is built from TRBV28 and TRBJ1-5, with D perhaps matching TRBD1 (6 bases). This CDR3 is CASSPFGTNSNQPQHF. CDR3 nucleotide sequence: TGTGCCAGCAGTCCTTTCGGGACAAATAGCAATCAGCCCCAGCATTTT.